This TCR beta chain emerged from a study of patients and donors after allogeneic stem cell transplantation. Trimming removed 3 bases from V and 9 bases from J; junction bases left unmatched: 4. The CDR3 has 14 amino acids. TCRdb re-called the RT-PCR reads with MiXCR, one entry per CDR3 protein. This sample has approximately 170,000 distinct CDR3 sequences; approximately 25% occur once, and the top ten carry 20% to 30%. This TCR was recovered from a human donor who was either an allogeneic HSCT recipient or a stem cell or donor lymphocyte infusion donor (not recorded which). It is not recorded whose cells these are; they may come from a transplant donor. The sequencing input was blood, either unsorted or a sorted T cell fraction (not recorded which). V gene TRBV12-3 or TRBV12-4 combines with J gene TRBJ2-4, with 11 bases aligning to TRBD1. The CDR3 protein is CASSLGQGVGIQYF. In DNA, the CDR3 is TGTGCCAGCAGTTTGGGACAGGGGGTAGGCATTCAGTACTTC.